One and the same sample provided the 28 T cell receptor beta chains below, sequenced in a study of prognosis after radiotherapy for stage I lung cancer. Genomic DNA yielded TCR beta CDR3, amplified by two-round multiplex PCR. First-round PCR employed TRBV- and TRBJ-specific primers for each gene. TCRdb re-called the multiplex PCR reads through MiXCR, storing one row per CDR3 protein. Of some 14,000 distinct CDR3 sequences in the sample, 25% to 30% were seen once. The sequencing used PBMCs, collected before or after stereotactic body radiation therapy (not recorded which). The receptors shown here come from a donor over 45 with non-small cell lung cancer.

There are many counts of this clonotype. The gene calls are TRBV4-1 and TRBJ1-1; D possibly corresponds to TRBD1 (5 bases). V dropped 4 bases and J dropped 1 base, with 10 bases sitting between them. Germline values: CDR1 MGHRA, CDR2 YSYEKL. The CDR3 has 14 residues. CDR3 in amino acids: CASSLARANTEAFF. As DNA, the CDR3 is TGCGCCAGCAGCCTGGCCAGGGCGAACACTGAAGCTTTCTTT.

To note about this clonotype: The conserved closing phenylalanine or tryptophan is absent in this CDR3, likely reflecting a read error. The J gene is TRBJ2-1, the V gene TRBV20-1; 14 nucleotides match TRBD2. Germline assignment: CDR1 DFQATT and CDR2 SNEGSKA (reference sequence). The CDR3 consists of 15 residues. The CDR3 sequence is CSARGTSGGYNEQFS. The CDR3, as DNA: TGCAGCGCTAGAGGGACTAGCGGGGGATACAATGAGCAGTTCTCC.

This clonotype appeared a single time. The CDR3 end shows no conserved phenylalanine or tryptophan, and so a read error is likely. The limits of the CDR3 on the DNA are not certain, so only TCRdb's listed CDR3 is given. The CDR3 reads CRVVMGLRNV. The chain links TRBV29-1 to TRBJ1-3; TRBD1 reflects the table's D call only, with no check against the DNA. The CDR3 totals 10 residues, both ends included. Germline CDR1 and CDR2: SQVTM and ANQGSEA.

The table lists this clonotype with many counts. This chain joins TRBV30 and TRBJ1-4; 7 bases map to TRBD1. Looked up from germline, CDR1 is GTSNPN and CDR2 is SVGIG (reference sequence). There are 15 residues in the CDR3. J was trimmed by 7 bases and V by 6 bases; bases with no gene match: 14. CDR3 sequence: CACKGLAGGSEKLFF. The DNA of the CDR3 is TGTGCCTGCAAGGGGTTGGCAGGGGGAAGTGAAAAACTGTTTTTT.

Note on this clonotype: This probably arose from a read error, given a far larger clone one base away. The chain combines TRBV6-4 with TRBJ2-7, with TRBD2 matching over 12 bases. CDR1 MRHNA and CDR2 SNTAGT come from the germline V gene. The junction had 6 bases not matched to a gene; V was cut back by 9 bases and J by 6 bases. The CDR3 has 13 residues. The CDR3 DNA is TGTGCCAGAGCCACTAGCGGGGGGAGCGAGCAGTACTTC. As protein: CARATSGGSEQYF.

This clonotype was seen at least ten times. V is TRBV14 and J is TRBJ2-1; D ambiguous. V was shortened by 5 bases and J by 9 bases, with 8 bases between the two germline ends. This CDR3 is 11 amino acids long. Germline CDR1 and CDR2: SGHDN and FVKESK. The CDR3 sequence: CASSISREQFF. The CDR3 DNA is TGTGCCAGCAGCATTTCGCGTGAGCAGTTCTTC.

Sample share makes this clonotype medium-sized (0.01 to 0.1%). CDR3 loop: CASFGTSGSLRYEQYF. DNA of the CDR3: TGTGCCAGCTTCGGGACTAGCGGGAGTTTACGCTACGAGCAGTACTTC. The chain links TRBV28 to TRBJ2-7; 14 bases line up with TRBD2. The length of the CDR3 is 16 residues. Germline values: CDR1 MDHEN, CDR2 SYDVKM. The J segment lost 3 bases and the V segment lost 8 bases, leaving 9 bases of the junction unmatched.

Regarding this clonotype: This sequence is one base from a far larger clone and is likely a read error. The gene calls are TRBV6-5 and TRBJ2-3, with TRBD1 matching 7 bases. Germline CDR1 MNHEY, CDR2 SVGAGI. Trimming cost V 6 bases and J 5 bases; bases outside gene matches: 14. This CDR3 is built from 16 residues. CDR3 nucleotide sequence: TGTGCCAGCAGGGTCCGTGGGACAGTGATTGGAGATACGCAGTATTTT. This sequence encodes CASRVRGTVIGDTQYF.

The chain combines TRBV20-1 with TRBJ2-5; no firm D call. CDR1 and CDR2 (germline): DFQATT, SNEGSKA (reference sequence). V shed 3 bases and J shed 2 bases, with 13 bases lying between them. The CDR3 consists of 14 residues. The CDR3 DNA is TGCAGTGCTAGGCGTCTGCATTCTCAAGAGACCCAGTACTTC. Residues: CSARRLHSQETQYF.

Many counts were recorded for this clonotype. The chain links TRBV6-4 to TRBJ2-2; 13 bases are a match to TRBD2. There are 16 residues in the CDR3. Germline CDR1 is MRHNA and CDR2 is SNTAGT. J lost 5 bases, V lost 7 bases, and 7 bases had no gene match. CDR3 loop: CASIGLAGDFTGELFF. In DNA, the CDR3 is TGTGCCAGCATTGGACTAGCGGGAGATTTTACCGGGGAGCTGTTTTTT.

This clonotype occurred many times. J is TRBJ1-1 and V is TRBV27; 7 bases fit TRBD1. The germline gives CDR1 MNHEY, CDR2 SMNVEV (reference sequence). The V and J ends lost 9 bases and 5 bases, in that order; junction bases with no gene match: 15. The CDR3 extends over 15 amino acids. CDR3 sequence: CASNPGRGILTEAFF. DNA for the CDR3: TGTGCCAGTAATCCGGGCAGGGGGATTTTGACTGAAGCTTTCTTT.

This clonotype occurred a few times. Just one base apart from a much larger clone, this may be a read error. The chain joins TRBV29-1 to TRBJ2-5; possibly TRBD2 for D (5 bases). This CDR3 comprises 13 residues. CDR1 and CDR2 from the germline V gene are SQVTM and ANQGSEA. The V end lost 5 bases, the J end lost 3 bases, and 13 bases lay between the germline ends. The CDR3 DNA is TGCAGCGTTTCCGGACGGGAAAAAGAGACCCAGTACTTC. Translated: CSVSGREKETQYF.

The table lists this clonotype with many counts. The CDR3: CSVETGAYEQYF. As DNA, the CDR3 is TGCAGCGTTGAAACAGGGGCCTACGAGCAGTACTTC. The chain employs TRBV29-1 and TRBJ2-7, with 7 bases matching TRBD1. Per germline, CDR1 SQVTM and CDR2 ANQGSEA. CDR3 length: 12 amino acids. V dropped 2 bases and J dropped 2; count of bases not matched to a gene: 0.

A remark on this clonotype: This sequence is one base from a far larger clone and is likely a read error. The chain employs TRBV6-4 and TRBJ2-6; D remains ambiguous. The CDR3 runs 13 residues. Germline CDR1 is MRHNA and CDR2 is SNTAGT. The CDR3 DNA sequence: TGTGCTTGTATGTTCTCTGGGGCCAACGTCCTGACTTTC. Translation: CACMFSGANVLTF.

To note about this clonotype: It differs at one base from a far larger clone, so likely a read error. The chain couples TRBV6-9 to TRBJ2-7, with 8 nucleotides matching TRBD1. In germline, CDR1 is MNHGY, CDR2 SVAAGI. V was pared by 6 bases and J by 11 bases, with 18 bases of the junction left unmatched. CDR3 length: 15 amino acids. This CDR3 is CASRVTAPGQDTEYF. DNA of the CDR3: TGTGCCAGCAGAGTTACTGCCCCGGGACAGGATACCGAGTACTTC.

Notes on this clonotype: A far more abundant clone sits one base away, making this likely a read error. The V and J genes are TRBV6-9 and TRBJ1-6; D possibly corresponds to TRBD1 (5 bases). The germline V gene encodes CDR1 MNHGY and CDR2 SVAAGI. The CDR3 sequence is 14 residues long. This CDR3 is CASSNRLGGETLQF. As DNA, the CDR3 is TGTGCCAGCAGTAACCGACTGGGGGGAGAGACCCTCCAATTT.

The chain joins TRBV11-2 to TRBJ1-1; 7 bases match TRBD1. V gave up 6 bases and J gave up 8 bases; unmatched junction bases: 21. The CDR3 is 17 amino acids. CDR1 is SGHAT, CDR2 FQNNGV, per germline. CDR3 bases: TGTGCCAGCAGAGGGGAAAGGGGGCCTCGAGGGACTTTGGAAGCTTTCTTT. This translates into CASRGERGPRGTLEAFF.

In its sample, this clonotype was seen once. One base separates it from a far larger clone, so it is likely a read error. The chain couples TRBV6-4 to TRBJ2-1; TRBD2 matches 9 bases. V lost 10 bases, J lost 0 bases, and 4 bases stayed unmatched. Germline V CDR1 and CDR2: MRHNA, SNTAGT. The CDR3 spans 14 residues. Written as DNA, the CDR3 is TGTGCCATCTTAGCGGGAGACTCCTACAATGAGCAGTTCTTC. Translation gives CAILAGDSYNEQFF.

By proportion, this clonotype is medium-sized (0.01 to 0.1%). This rearrangement joins TRBV6-1 to TRBJ1-5; TRBD1 matches at 7 bases. Losses at the gene ends were 0 bases for V and 4 bases for J; bases not matched to a gene: 3. This CDR3 is 15 amino acids long. Germline V CDR1 and CDR2: MNHNS, SASEGT. This CDR3 is CASSEAGQQNQPQHF. The CDR3 nucleotides are TGTGCCAGCAGTGAAGCGGGACAGCAAAATCAGCCCCAGCATTTT.

The sample holds many counts of this clonotype. This chain connects TRBV28 to TRBJ2-3; TRBD2 aligns across 10 bases. The length of the CDR3 is 14 residues. The J segment lost 1 base and the V segment lost 9 bases, leaving 4 bases of the junction unmatched. Germline V gene sequence: CDR1 MDHEN, CDR2 SYDVKM. CDR3 DNA: TGTGCCAGTAGCGGGAGGTGGGGCACAGATACGCAGTATTTT. Protein sequence: CASSGRWGTDTQYF.

Comment on this clonotype: A far larger clone is only one base removed, so a read error is likely. This chain joins TRBV6-4 and TRBJ1-1; no clear D. V lost 5 bases and J lost 12, with 19 bases in between. The CDR3 consists of 13 residues. In germline, CDR1 is MRHNA, CDR2 SNTAGT. CDR3 DNA: TGTGCCAGCAGTTACGCAGGCGACCGAGAATCTTTCTTT. Translated: CASSYAGDRESFF.

The genes are TRBV12-5 and TRBJ2-1; D unclear. Trimming cost V 8 bases and J 6 bases, with 8 bases left between them. The CDR3 loop spans 11 amino acids. The germline V gene has CDR1 LGHNT and CDR2 FRNRAP. In nucleotides, the CDR3 is TGTGCTAGTTGGTGGTGCAATGAGCAGTTCTTC. It yields the protein CASWWCNEQFF.

This clonotype is a singleton in its sample. The J gene is TRBJ2-1, the V gene TRBV5-4, with 8 bases matching TRBD2. Losses at the gene ends were 4 bases for V and 13 bases for J; bases not matched to a gene: 13. The CDR3 length is 14 residues. The germline CDR1 and CDR2 sequences are SGHNT and YYREEE (reference sequence). The CDR3 nucleotides are TGTGCCAGCAGCATGGGACTAGATTACAATTATCAGTTCTTC. Encoded protein: CASSMGLDYNYQFF. The entire variable domain, with the rest obtained from reference TRBV5-4 and TRBJ2-1, is as follows: ETGVTQSPTHLIKTRGQQVTLRCSSQSGHNTVSWYQQALGQGPQFIFQYYREEENGRGNFPPRFSGLQFPNYSSELNVNALELDDSALYLCASSMGLDYNYQFFGPGTRLTVL.

A word on this clonotype: The junction does not match germline at one end; this may be a read error. The chain employs TRBV6-1 and TRBJ1-2; the match to TRBD1 covers 9 bases. The CDR3 sequence is 14 residues long. The germline gives CDR1 MNHNS, CDR2 SASEGT. CDR3 DNA: TGTACCAGCAGTCCCGGGACAGGGTCCTATGGCTACACCTTC. It encodes CTSSPGTGSYGYTF.

This clonotype was detected only once. A read error is the likely source, as a far larger clone sits one nucleotide away. DNA for the CDR3: TGTGCCAGCAGCCCAGACAGGGTGTACTACGAGCAGTACTTC. It is translated as CASSPDRVYYEQYF. This chain connects TRBV6-8 to TRBJ2-7; 7 nucleotides agree with TRBD1. Germline CDR1 is MNHGY and CDR2 is SAAAGT. This CDR3 has 14 amino acids. V lost 6 bases to trimming and J lost 3 bases; unmatched junction nucleotides: 8.

With respect to this clonotype: A far bigger clonotype differs at one base, so this is likely a read error. The V call is TRBV6-5, the J call TRBJ2-1; D remains ambiguous. CDR1 MNHEY and CDR2 SVGAGI come from the germline V gene. V was shortened by 4 bases and J by 10 bases, with 14 bases between the two germline ends. CDR3 length: 13 residues. Here the CDR3 reads CASSFTRTYEQFF. The CDR3 DNA reads as TGTGCCAGCAGTTTCACACGAACCTACGAGCAGTTCTTC.

This clonotype was seen ten or more times. This rearrangement joins TRBV3-1 to TRBJ1-5; 8 bases agree with TRBD1. V was clipped by 3 bases and J by 7 bases; unmatched bases: 5. From germline, CDR1 is LGHDT and CDR2 YNNKEL (reference sequence). The CDR3 runs 14 residues. The CDR3 nucleotides read TGTGCCAGCAGCCACTCGACAGGGGCCCAGCCCCAGCATTTT. Its translation is CASSHSTGAQPQHF.

This clonotype was observed at least ten times. V gene TRBV5-6 combines with J gene TRBJ1-5; D is unclear. V was pared by 3 bases and J by 0 bases, with 10 bases between. The V gene's germline CDR1 is SGHDT and CDR2 YYEEEE. The CDR3 has 15 amino acids. CDR3 nucleotide sequence: TGTGCCAGCAGCTCCCGTGTTGGTAGCAATCAGCCCCAGCATTTT. This codes for CASSSRVGSNQPQHF.